This is a list of T cell receptor beta chains from one sample in a study of shared clonotypes between healthy human individuals. TCRdb's copy holds only in-frame clones and misses some; the assay was immunoSEQ multiplex PCR. The sample holds roughly 2 million clones; approximately 95% are singletons and the top ten take more than 0.1%. Material: naive CD4+ T cells sorted from blood. Every receptor here comes from a man aged 18 to 30 in good health. The CDR3 runs from the conserved cysteine through the conserved F or W. D genes are given only for firm matches. Only some rows state a clone size, as once, few, many or a class for expanded clones.

j_call,d_call,cdr3_length,clone_size,v_call,cdr3_aa,cdr3_nt
TRBJ1-1,-,13,-,TRBV9,CASSEHQNTEAFF,TGTGCCAGCAGCGAACACCAGAACACTGAAGCTTTCTTT
TRBJ2-4,-,19,-,TRBV5-1,CASSLVGGGNKLAKNIQYF,TGCGCCAGCAGCTTGGTGGGGGGCGGAAACAAACTAGCCAAAAACATTCAGTACTTC
TRBJ2-1,-,16,-,TRBV30,CAWSVSRQALGNEQFF,TGTGCCTGGAGTGTATCGCGGCAGGCCTTGGGCAATGAGCAGTTCTTC
TRBJ1-2,-,12,-,TRBV6-1,CASRGEGTGYTF,TGTGCCAGCAGGGGTGAAGGGACTGGCTACACCTTC
TRBJ2-5,-,12,-,TRBV18,CASRGQVVAQYF,TGTGCCAGCCGGGGCCAAGTTGTGGCCCAGTACTTC
TRBJ2-1,-,14,-,TRBV5-1,CASRSDSLSNEQFF,TGCGCCAGCAGATCGGACTCACTTTCCAATGAGCAGTTCTTC
TRBJ1-1,-,11,-,TRBV6-5,CASSGRSEAFF,TGTGCCAGCTCAGGGAGAAGCGAAGCTTTCTTT
TRBJ1-1,-,11,few,TRBV30,CAWSVGTVTFF,TGTGCCTGGAGTGTAGGGACTGTGACTTTCTTT
TRBJ1-2,TRBD1,11,few,TRBV28,CATNRGYGYTF,TGTGCCACAAACAGGGGCTATGGCTACACCTTC
TRBJ2-2,-,16,-,TRBV4-3,CASSQDLQGETGELFF,TGCGCCAGCAGCCAAGATCTCCAGGGAGAAACCGGGGAGCTGTTTTTT
TRBJ1-6,-,13,-,TRBV6-4,CASSETSNSPLHF,TGTGCCAGCTCGGAGACGTCCAATTCACCCCTCCACTTT
TRBJ2-1,TRBD1,18,once,TRBV10-1,CASSGTGGPKPYYNEQFF,TGCGCCAGCTCCGGGACAGGGGGACCGAAGCCCTACTACAATGAGCAGTTCTTC
TRBJ2-1,TRBD1,15,-,TRBV7-6,CASSRGTGSKNEQFF,TGTGCCAGCAGCCGAGGGACAGGGTCAAAGAATGAGCAGTTCTTC
TRBJ2-7,TRBD1,15,-,TRBV4-1,CASSQLPGQGYEQYF,TGCGCCAGCAGCCAACTCCCGGGACAGGGGTACGAGCAGTACTTC
TRBJ1-3,TRBD1,13,-,TRBV7-2,CASSLGQLNTIYF,TGTGCCAGCAGCTTGGGACAGTTAAACACCATATATTTT
TRBJ2-7,TRBD1,15,once,TRBV28,CASRKPDREGAEQYF,TGTGCCAGCAGGAAACCTGACAGGGAAGGGGCCGAGCAGTACTTC
TRBJ1-6,TRBD1,16,-,TRBV2,CASLLGRGRRNSPLHF,TGTGCCAGCCTTCTGGGCAGGGGGCGACGGAATTCACCCCTCCACTTT
TRBJ2-3,-,12,-,TRBV7-9,CASSYTPYTQYF,TGTGCCAGCAGCTACACACCTTATACGCAGTATTTT
TRBJ1-1,-,13,-,TRBV11-2,CASVVWVDTEAFF,TGTGCCAGCGTGGTGTGGGTGGACACTGAAGCTTTCTTT
TRBJ2-2,-,13,-,TRBV9,CASSVLGTGELFF,TGTGCCAGCAGCGTACTCGGAACCGGGGAGCTGTTTTTT
TRBJ1-1,TRBD1,16,-,TRBV7-2,CASSSQPGTVNTEAFF,TGTGCCAGCAGCTCACAACCCGGGACAGTGAACACTGAAGCTTTCTTT
TRBJ2-5,TRBD1,16,-,TRBV18,CASSPRDRVAQETQYF,TGTGCCAGCTCACCGAGGGACAGGGTGGCCCAAGAGACCCAGTACTTC